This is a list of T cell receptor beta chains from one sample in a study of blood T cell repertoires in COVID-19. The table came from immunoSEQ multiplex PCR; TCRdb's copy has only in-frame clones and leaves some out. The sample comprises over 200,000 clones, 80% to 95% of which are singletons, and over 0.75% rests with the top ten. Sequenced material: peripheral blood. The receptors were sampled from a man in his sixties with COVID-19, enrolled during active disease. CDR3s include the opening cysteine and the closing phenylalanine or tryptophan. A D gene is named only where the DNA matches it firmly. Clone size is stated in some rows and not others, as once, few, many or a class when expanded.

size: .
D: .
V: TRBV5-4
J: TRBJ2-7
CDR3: CASSPSRDSSYEQYF
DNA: TGTGCCAGCAGCCCATCCCGGGACTCCTCCTACGAGCAGTACTTC

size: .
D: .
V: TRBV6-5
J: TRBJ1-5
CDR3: CASSLGGSYRGPQHF
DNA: TGTGCCAGCAGTCTGGGGGGGAGCTACCGTGGGCCCCAGCATTTT

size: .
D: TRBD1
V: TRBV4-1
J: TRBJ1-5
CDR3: CASSPFWTGALNQPQHF
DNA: TGCGCCAGCAGCCCCTTCTGGACAGGAGCCTTGAATCAGCCCCAGCATTTT

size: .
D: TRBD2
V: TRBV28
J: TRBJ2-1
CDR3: CASSTPGTSGYNEQFF
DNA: TGTGCCAGCAGTACGCCCGGGACTAGCGGCTACAATGAGCAGTTCTTC

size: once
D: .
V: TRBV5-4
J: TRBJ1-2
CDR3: CASSAPSTNYGYTF
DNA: TGTGCCAGCAGTGCACCGAGCACTAACTATGGCTACACCTTC

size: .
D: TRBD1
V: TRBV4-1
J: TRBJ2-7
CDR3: CASSLGQGEAYEQYF
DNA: TGCGCCAGCAGCCTAGGACAGGGGGAGGCCTACGAGCAGTACTTC

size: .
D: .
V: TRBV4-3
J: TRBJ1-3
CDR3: CASSQDLPLSGNTIYF
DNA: TGCGCCAGCAGCCAAGATCTCCCTCTCTCTGGAAACACCATATATTTT

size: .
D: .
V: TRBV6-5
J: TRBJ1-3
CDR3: CASSYDYGGKGNTIYF
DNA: TGTGCCAGCAGTTACGACTATGGGGGGAAGGGAAACACCATATATTTT

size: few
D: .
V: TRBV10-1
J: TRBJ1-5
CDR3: CASSGSGHQPQHF
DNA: TGCGCCAGCAGTGGATCAGGTCATCAGCCCCAGCATTTT

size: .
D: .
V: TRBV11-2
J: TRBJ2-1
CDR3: CASVRGGGSSYNEQFF
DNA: TGTGCCAGTGTGAGGGGGGGAGGGTCCTCCTACAATGAGCAGTTCTTC

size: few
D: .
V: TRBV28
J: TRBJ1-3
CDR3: CASTAGSDTIYF
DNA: TGTGCCAGCACGGCAGGGTCGGACACCATATATTTT

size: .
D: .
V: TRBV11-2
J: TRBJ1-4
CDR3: CASSPPNRAGGEKLFF
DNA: TGTGCCAGCAGCCCTCCGAACCGGGCGGGGGGTGAAAAACTGTTTTTT

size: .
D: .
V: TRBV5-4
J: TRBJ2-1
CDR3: CASSPLSSGSGNEQFF
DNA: TGTGCCAGCAGCCCCCTATCCTCGGGATCAGGCAATGAGCAGTTCTTC

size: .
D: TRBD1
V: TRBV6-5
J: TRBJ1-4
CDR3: CASSFRGNEKLFF
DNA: TGTGCCAGCAGTTTCAGGGGGAATGAAAAACTGTTTTTT

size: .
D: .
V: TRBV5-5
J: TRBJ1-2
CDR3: CASSPDSNYGYTF
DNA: TGTGCCAGCAGCCCTGACAGCAACTATGGCTACACCTTC

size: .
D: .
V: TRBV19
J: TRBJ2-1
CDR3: CASSLSRYSYNEQFF
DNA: TGTGCCAGTAGTCTATCTAGGTACTCCTACAATGAGCAGTTCTTC

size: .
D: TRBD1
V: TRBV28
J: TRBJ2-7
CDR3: CASSLTGVPNEQYF
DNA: TGTGCCAGCAGTTTAACAGGGGTCCCAAACGAGCAGTACTTC

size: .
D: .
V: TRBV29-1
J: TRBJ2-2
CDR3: CSVGGGGYTGELFF
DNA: TGCAGCGTTGGGGGCGGGGGCTACACCGGGGAGCTGTTTTTT

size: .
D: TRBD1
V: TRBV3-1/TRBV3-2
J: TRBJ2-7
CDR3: CASSQGQGRYEQYF
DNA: TGTGCCAGCAGCCAGGGACAGGGGCGCTACGAGCAGTACTTC

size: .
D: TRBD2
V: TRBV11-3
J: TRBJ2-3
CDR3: CASSMGLAGIGTDTQYF
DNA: TGTGCCAGCAGCATGGGACTAGCGGGGATTGGGACAGATACGCAGTATTTT

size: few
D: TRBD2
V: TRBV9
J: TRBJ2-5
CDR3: CASKGVWLAGGPRETQYF
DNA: TGTGCCAGCAAAGGTGTCTGGCTAGCGGGAGGGCCGCGGGAGACCCAGTACTTC

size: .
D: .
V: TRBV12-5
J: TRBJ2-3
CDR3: CASGAGQGTDTQYF
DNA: TGTGCTAGTGGTGCTGGGCAGGGCACAGATACGCAGTATTTT

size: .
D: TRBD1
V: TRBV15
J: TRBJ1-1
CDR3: CATSYLTGIGTEAFF
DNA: TGTGCCACCAGTTATTTGACAGGGATCGGCACTGAAGCTTTCTTT

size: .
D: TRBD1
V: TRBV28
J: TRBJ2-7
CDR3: CASSSRDRGPYEQYF
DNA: TGTGCCAGCAGCTCCCGGGACAGGGGCCCCTACGAGCAGTACTTC

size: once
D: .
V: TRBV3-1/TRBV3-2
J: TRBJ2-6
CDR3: CASSQDLTSGANVLTF
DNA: TGTGCCAGCAGCCAAGATCTTACATCGGGGGCCAACGTCCTGACTTTC

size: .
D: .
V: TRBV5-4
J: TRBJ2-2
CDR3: CASSLDSVGELFF
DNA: TGTGCCAGCAGCTTGGATTCTGTCGGGGAGCTGTTTTTT

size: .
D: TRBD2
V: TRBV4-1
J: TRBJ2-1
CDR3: CASSTRGRGSYNEQFF
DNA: TGCGCCAGCAGTACCCGGGGGAGGGGCTCCTACAATGAGCAGTTCTTC

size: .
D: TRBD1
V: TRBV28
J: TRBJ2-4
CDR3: CASSARGTGKGTKNIQYF
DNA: TGTGCCAGCAGTGCCCGGGGGACAGGGAAGGGGACCAAAAACATTCAGTACTTC

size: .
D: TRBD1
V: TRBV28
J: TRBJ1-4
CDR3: CASSSPDRGATNEKLFF
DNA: TGTGCCAGCAGTTCACCGGACAGGGGTGCAACTAATGAAAAACTGTTTTTT

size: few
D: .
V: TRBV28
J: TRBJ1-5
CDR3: CASSLSGARKSNQPQHF
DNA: TGTGCCAGCAGTTTAAGTGGGGCCAGAAAAAGCAATCAGCCCCAGCATTTT

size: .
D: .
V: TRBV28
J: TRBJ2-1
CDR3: CASSGPGANEQFF
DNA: TGTGCCAGCAGTGGCCCAGGGGCAAATGAGCAGTTCTTC

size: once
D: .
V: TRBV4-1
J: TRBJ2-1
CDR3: CASSQAPGRNEQFF
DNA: TGCGCCAGCAGCCAAGCCCCAGGGCGCAATGAGCAGTTCTTC

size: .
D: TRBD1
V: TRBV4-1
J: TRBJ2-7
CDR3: CASSPLGQGASYEQYF
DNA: TGCGCCAGCAGCCCCCTTGGACAGGGGGCCTCCTACGAGCAGTACTTC

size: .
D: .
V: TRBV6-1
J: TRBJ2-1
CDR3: CASSDRVGEQFF
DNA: TGTGCCAGCAGTGACAGGGTCGGTGAGCAGTTCTTC

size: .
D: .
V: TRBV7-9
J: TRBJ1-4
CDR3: CASSLTTDEKLFF
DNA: TGTGCCAGCAGCCTTACTACTGATGAAAAACTGTTTTTT

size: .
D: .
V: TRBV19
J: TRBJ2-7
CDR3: CASSRRGTGIQPTYEQYF
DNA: TGTGCCAGTAGCCGCCGGGGAACAGGGATTCAACCCACCTACGAGCAGTACTTC

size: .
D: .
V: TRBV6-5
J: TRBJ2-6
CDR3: CASTRSGANVLTF
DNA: TGTGCCAGCACGAGATCCGGGGCCAACGTCCTGACTTTC

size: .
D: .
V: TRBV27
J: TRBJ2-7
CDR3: CASRKGDNSYEQYF
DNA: TGTGCCAGCAGGAAAGGGGACAATTCTTACGAGCAGTACTTC

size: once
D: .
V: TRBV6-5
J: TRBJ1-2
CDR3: CASSTNRDYGYTF
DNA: TGTGCCAGCAGTACCAACAGGGACTATGGCTACACCTTC

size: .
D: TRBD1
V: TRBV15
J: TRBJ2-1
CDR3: CATSRDQGVSYNEQFF
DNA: TGTGCCACCAGCAGAGATCAGGGGGTCTCCTACAATGAGCAGTTCTTC

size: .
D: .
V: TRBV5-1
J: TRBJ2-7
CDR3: CASSFVTGGSSYEQYF
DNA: TGCGCCAGCAGCTTTGTTACCGGGGGTAGCTCCTACGAGCAGTACTTC

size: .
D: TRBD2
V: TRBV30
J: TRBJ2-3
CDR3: CAWSVGGATDTQYF
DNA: TGTGCCTGGAGTGTCGGGGGGGCAACAGATACGCAGTATTTT

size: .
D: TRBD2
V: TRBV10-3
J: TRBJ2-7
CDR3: CAISEEYGAGGPRPYEQYF
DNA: TGTGCCATCAGTGAGGAGTACGGAGCGGGAGGGCCACGCCCCTACGAGCAGTACTTC

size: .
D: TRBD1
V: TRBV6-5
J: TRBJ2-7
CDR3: CASRGTGTGVYEQYF
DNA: TGTGCCAGCAGGGGTACCGGGACAGGGGTTTACGAGCAGTACTTC

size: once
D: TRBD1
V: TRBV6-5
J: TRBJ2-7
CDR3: CASTPRTGDYEQYF
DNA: TGTGCCAGCACCCCGAGGACAGGGGATTACGAGCAGTACTTC

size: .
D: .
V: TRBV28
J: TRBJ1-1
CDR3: CASSSVRGSYTEAFF
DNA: TGTGCCAGCAGTTCGGTCAGGGGATCTTACACTGAAGCTTTCTTT

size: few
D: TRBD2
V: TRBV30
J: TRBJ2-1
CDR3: CAWSGTSGINEQFF
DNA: TGTGCCTGGAGCGGGACTAGCGGGATCAATGAGCAGTTCTTC

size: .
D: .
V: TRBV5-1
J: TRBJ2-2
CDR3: CASSSGEPGGGELFF
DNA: TGCGCCAGCAGCTCTGGGGAACCCGGGGGCGGGGAGCTGTTTTTT

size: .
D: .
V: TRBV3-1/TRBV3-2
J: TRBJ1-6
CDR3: CASSQDAGAVNSPLHF
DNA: TGTGCCAGCAGCCAAGATGCGGGAGCAGTTAATTCACCCCTCCACTTT

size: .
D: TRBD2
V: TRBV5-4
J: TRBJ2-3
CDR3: CASNLAGGLGDTQYF
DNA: TGTGCCAGCAACTTAGCGGGGGGGCTGGGAGATACGCAGTATTTT

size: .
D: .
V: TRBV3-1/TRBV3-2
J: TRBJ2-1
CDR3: CASSQEISKGRHEQFF
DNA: TGTGCCAGCAGCCAAGAGATCTCCAAGGGGCGGCATGAGCAGTTCTTC

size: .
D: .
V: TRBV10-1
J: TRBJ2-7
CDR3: CASSESAKYEQYF
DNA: TGCGCCAGCAGTGAGTCTGCGAAGTACGAGCAGTACTTC

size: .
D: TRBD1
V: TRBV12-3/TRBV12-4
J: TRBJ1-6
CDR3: CASSGQVYSPLHF
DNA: TGTGCCAGCAGTGGACAGGTTTATTCACCCCTCCACTTT

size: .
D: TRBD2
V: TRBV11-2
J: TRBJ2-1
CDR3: CASSLGPSGYSYNEQFF
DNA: TGTGCCAGCAGCTTAGGTCCTAGCGGATACTCCTACAATGAGCAGTTCTTC